This entry features one T cell receptor (beta chain) sequence. This sample was taken from a study of preoperative IRX-2 immunotherapy in early breast cancer. Measured with immunoSEQ multiplex PCR; TCRdb has only the in-frame clones, and not every one. The data contain 25,000 to 30,000 clones, 85% to 90% of them singletons. V lost 5 bases and J lost 7; bases outside the gene matches: 8. Germline CDR1 SNHLY, CDR2 FYNNEI. CDR3 length equals 15 residues. Treatment specified: preoperative locoregional IRX-2 cytokine immunotherapy. Patients received preoperative, locoregional IRX-2 cytokine immunotherapy in a phase Ib study.

The receptor's source is a human donor with breast cancer. The chain carries TRBV2 and TRBJ1-4, with 9 bases lining up with TRBD1. Sampling took place from a patient treated with IRX-2 immunotherapy. In DNA form, the CDR3 reads TGTGCCAGCAGTATATCCGGGACAGGGTTTGAAAAACTGTTTTTT. Amino acids: CASSISGTGFEKLFF.